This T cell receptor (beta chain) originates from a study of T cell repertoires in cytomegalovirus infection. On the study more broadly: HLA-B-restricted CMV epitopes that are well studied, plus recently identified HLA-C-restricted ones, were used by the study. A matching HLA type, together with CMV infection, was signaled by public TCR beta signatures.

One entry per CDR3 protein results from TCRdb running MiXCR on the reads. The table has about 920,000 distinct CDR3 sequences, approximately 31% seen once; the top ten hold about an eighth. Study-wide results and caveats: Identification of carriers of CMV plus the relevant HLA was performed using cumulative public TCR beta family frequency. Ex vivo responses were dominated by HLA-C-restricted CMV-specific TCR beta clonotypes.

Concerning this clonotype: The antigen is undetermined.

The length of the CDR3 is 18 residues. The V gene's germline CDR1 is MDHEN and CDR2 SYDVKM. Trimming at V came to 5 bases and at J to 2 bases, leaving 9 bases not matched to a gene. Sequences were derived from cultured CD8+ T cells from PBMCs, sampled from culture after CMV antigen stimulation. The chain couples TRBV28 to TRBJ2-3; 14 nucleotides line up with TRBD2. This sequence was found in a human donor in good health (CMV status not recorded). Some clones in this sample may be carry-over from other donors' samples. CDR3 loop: CASSTATSGGEHTDTQYF. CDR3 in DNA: TGTGCCAGCAGTACAGCGACTAGCGGGGGGGAACACACAGATACGCAGTATTTT.